The source of this T cell receptor (beta chain) is a study of CD8+CD57+ T cells in acquired aplastic anemia. The CDR3 length is 14 residues. The V gene end was trimmed by 7 bases and the J gene end by 3 bases; junction bases not matched to a gene: 3. Germline values: CDR1 SNHLY, CDR2 FYNNEI. Only patients with CD8+CD57+ cell expansion on flow cytometry were chosen for sequencing. Genomic DNA provided the template from which TCR beta VDJ and CDR3 profiles were obtained. Each CDR3 protein is one row after TCRdb ran MiXCR on the reads. The table shows about 290,000 distinct CDR3 sequences, with 50% to 65% occurring only once.

What was sequenced was sorted CD4+, CD8+, or CD8+CD57+ T cells (not recorded which) from PBMCs. The receptor was isolated from a human donor with aplastic anemia. V and J are TRBV2 and TRBJ2-1, with TRBD1 identical over 10 bases. Written as DNA, the CDR3 is TGTGCCAGCACTGGACAGGGGGTCTACAATGAGCAGTTCTTC. It is translated as CASTGQGVYNEQFF.